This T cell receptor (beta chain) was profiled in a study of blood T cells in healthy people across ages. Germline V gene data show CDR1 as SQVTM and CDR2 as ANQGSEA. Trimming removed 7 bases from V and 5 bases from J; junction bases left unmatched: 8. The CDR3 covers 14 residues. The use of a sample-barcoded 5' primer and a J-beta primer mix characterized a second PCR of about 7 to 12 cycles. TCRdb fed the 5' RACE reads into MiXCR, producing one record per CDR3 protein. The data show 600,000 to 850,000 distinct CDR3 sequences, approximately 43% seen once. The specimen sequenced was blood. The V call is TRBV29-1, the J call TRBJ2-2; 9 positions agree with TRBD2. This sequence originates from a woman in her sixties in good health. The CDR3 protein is CSAQGLAETGELFF. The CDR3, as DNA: TGCAGCGCTCAGGGACTAGCCGAAACCGGGGAGCTGTTTTTT.